Listed below are T cell receptor beta chains from one sample, sequenced in a study of early T cells in non-severe SARS-CoV-2 infection. TCRdb redid the calling of the 5' RACE reads with MiXCR, one entry per CDR3 protein. Among over 70,000 distinct CDR3 sequences listed, under 15% were seen once. Sequencing input: whole blood. Source of these receptors: an adult who was a healthcare worker with PCR-confirmed SARS-CoV-2 infection or an uninfected control (not recorded which). Both conserved end residues are part of each CDR3. A D gene is named only where the DNA matches it firmly. The size field is filled for only some rows; it gives once, few, many or a size class.

CDR3 DNA,CDR3 protein,J gene,CDR3 length,V gene,clone size,D gene
TGTGCCAGCAGCCCACGGACTAGCGGTCCCTACAATGAGCAGTTCTTC,CASSPRTSGPYNEQFF,TRBJ2-1,16,TRBV9,many,TRBD2
TGTGCTAGTGTCACAGGACCGAGTTCCTACAATGAGCAGTTCTTC,CASVTGPSSYNEQFF,TRBJ2-1,15,TRBV12-5,many,.
TGTGCCAGCAGTTTATCGGCCGTCTTACCCTCCTACGAGCAGTACTTC,CASSLSAVLPSYEQYF,TRBJ2-7,16,TRBV27,few,.
TGCAGCGTCTGGACAGGGGCAGAAGAGACCCAGTACTTC,CSVWTGAEETQYF,TRBJ2-5,13,TRBV29-1,many,TRBD1
TGTGCCAGCAGCTTAGCGACAGGGGCGTCGGGCACTGAAGCTTTCTTT,CASSLATGASGTEAFF,TRBJ1-1,16,TRBV7-8,.,TRBD1
TGTGCCAGCAGCTTTTTCTGGAACACTGAAGCTTTCTTT,CASSFFWNTEAFF,TRBJ1-1,13,TRBV5-5,.,.
TGTGCCAGCAGTTACTTATATTGGGGGGAAGCTTTCTTT,CASSYLYWGEAFF,TRBJ1-1,13,TRBV6-2/TRBV6-3,many,.
TGTGCCAGCAGCTCCGGGACAATGCTTCAAGAGACCCAGTACTTC,CASSSGTMLQETQYF,TRBJ2-5,15,TRBV7-9,many,.
TGCAGTGCTAGTGACTACACCTTC,CSASDYTF,TRBJ1-2,8,TRBV20-1,.,.
TGTGCCAGCAGGGGGGGATCCTGGGCTGAAGCTTTCTTT,CASRGGSWAEAFF,TRBJ1-1,13,TRBV2,.,.
TGTGCCAGCAGTTACTCGAAGGTAGATTACAATGAGCAGTTCTTC,CASSYSKVDYNEQFF,TRBJ2-1,15,TRBV6-5,.,.
TGTGCCAGCAGCTTAGGGGCTGCCACAGATACGCAGTATTTT,CASSLGAATDTQYF,TRBJ2-3,14,TRBV7-2,few,.
TGTGCCAGCAGCCGTACGGGACTAGCGGGAGCGAACACCGGGGAGCTGTTTTTT,CASSRTGLAGANTGELFF,TRBJ2-2,18,TRBV11-2,.,TRBD2
TGTGCCAGCAGTACGACAGGGGTGAACACCGGGGAGCTGTTTTTT,CASSTTGVNTGELFF,TRBJ2-2,15,TRBV6-6,few,TRBD1
TGCAGCGTGACGCCAACTCAGAATGAGCAGTTCTTC,CSVTPTQNEQFF,TRBJ2-1,12,TRBV29-1,medium-sized,.
TGTGCCAGTTCGCGACAGGGTTCACAAGAGACCCAGTACTTC,CASSRQGSQETQYF,TRBJ2-5,14,TRBV19,.,TRBD1
TGCAGTGCTTCCGGGACCTCAAACACCGGGGAGCTGTTTTTT,CSASGTSNTGELFF,TRBJ2-2,14,TRBV20-1,once,.
TGCAGCGTTGAAGATCCCTCTGACAGGAGTTACAATGAGCAGTTCTTC,CSVEDPSDRSYNEQFF,TRBJ2-1,16,TRBV29-1,many,.
TGTGCCAGCAGCCAAGGTCCAGCGGGAGTTAGTTACGAGCAGTACTTC,CASSQGPAGVSYEQYF,TRBJ2-7,16,TRBV3-1,many,TRBD2
TGTGCCAGTAGTCCAGGGGTTCTTGGCGAGCAGTACTTC,CASSPGVLGEQYF,TRBJ2-7,13,TRBV19,.,.
TGCGCCAGCAGCCCGGGACTAGCGGGAGGACCCCGAAATTACAATGAGCAGTTCTTC,CASSPGLAGGPRNYNEQFF,TRBJ2-1,19,TRBV4-1,many,TRBD2
.,CASSEKQLMKNCFF,TRBJ1-4,14,TRBV12-3/TRBV12-4,.,.
TGTGCCAGCAGCCGCCAGGGAACTGAAGCTTTCTTT,CASSRQGTEAFF,TRBJ1-1,12,TRBV5-4,.,.
TGTGCCAGCAGCTTACTGGGGACAGGGGGCGGAATAGTATCTTTGAACACTGAAGCTTTCTTT,CASSLLGTGGGIVSLNTEAFF,TRBJ1-1,21,TRBV11-2,few,TRBD1
TGTGCCAGCAGTGACAGTTTGGGCACTGAAGCTTTCTTT,CASSDSLGTEAFF,TRBJ1-1,13,TRBV28,.,.